This T cell receptor beta chain was sequenced in a study of Ad26.COV2.S vaccination and SARS-CoV-2 variants. Whole-study context: By the intramuscular route, Ad26.COV2.S was given once, or twice 56 days apart.

Noted treatment: around 19 received Ad26.COV2.S at low or high dose, single or two shots; about 5 received placebo; per-sample allocation not given. Sampling happened 63 days after the first vaccine or placebo injection. An adult donor aged 18-55 years was enrolled in Boston. Sequencing used immunoSEQ multiplex PCR; TCRdb keeps in-frame clones, though not all of them. The sample yields approximately 460,000 clones, 80% to 90% seen once. This CDR3 contains 16 residues. Trimming took off 3 bases at V and 0 bases at J, with 13 bases between the two ends. Per germline, CDR1 KGHSH and CDR2 LQKENI. This sequence joins TRBV18 and TRBJ2-3, with unresolved D. Source: peripheral blood, taken in a trial of Ad26.COV2.S vaccine versus placebo. The receptor's source is a person aged 18-60 years who received the Ad26.COV2.S COVID-19 vaccine or a placebo. CDR3 protein: CASSPDAIHSTDTQYF. The CDR3 DNA follows: TGTGCCAGCTCACCGGACGCAATTCATAGCACAGATACGCAGTATTTT.